This T cell receptor beta chain stems from a study of CD8+ T cells in alopecia areata. The treatment: oral pan-JAK inhibitor, 5-10 mg twice daily. Sorting separated CD4+ and CD8+ T cells out of PBMCs. RNA extraction and reverse transcription yielded cDNA as sequencing template. Repertoires were generated with immunoSEQ multiplex PCR, while TCRdb's copy carries only in-frame clones and drops some. The table records 110,000 or so clones, around three fifths of them present only once. Sequencing was performed on CD4+ T cells sorted from blood, taken at week 24, from a patient treated with tofacitinib. This TCR derives from a human donor with alopecia areata.

The CDR3 sequence: CASSSSSWGEKLFF. Written as DNA, the CDR3 is TGTGCCAGCAGCTCCTCCTCCTGGGGGGAAAAACTGTTTTTT. The chain links TRBV7-6 to TRBJ1-4; a possible D gene is TRBD1 (5 bases). The CDR3 runs to 14 residues. The germline V and J ends were trimmed by 4 bases and 8 bases, with 14 bases remaining between them. CDR1 and CDR2 from the germline V gene are SGHVS and FNYEAQ.